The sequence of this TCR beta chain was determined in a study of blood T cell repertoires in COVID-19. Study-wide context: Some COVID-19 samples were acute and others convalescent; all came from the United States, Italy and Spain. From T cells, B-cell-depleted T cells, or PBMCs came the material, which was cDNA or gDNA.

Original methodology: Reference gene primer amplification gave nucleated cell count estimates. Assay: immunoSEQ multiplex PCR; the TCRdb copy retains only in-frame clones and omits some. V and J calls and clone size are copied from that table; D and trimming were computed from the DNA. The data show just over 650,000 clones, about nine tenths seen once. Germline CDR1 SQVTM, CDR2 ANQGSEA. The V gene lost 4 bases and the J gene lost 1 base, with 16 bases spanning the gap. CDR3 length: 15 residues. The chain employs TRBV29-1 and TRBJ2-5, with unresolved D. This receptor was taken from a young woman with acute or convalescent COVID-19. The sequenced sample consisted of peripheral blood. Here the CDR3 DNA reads TGCAGCGTTGTACCGGGTACCGTATTCCAAGAGACCCAGTACTTC. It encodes CSVVPGTVFQETQYF.